This T cell receptor beta chain was profiled in a study of T-cell memory formation after mild COVID-19. The wider study: TCR clustering was largely donor specific.

This clonotype was seen only a few times. The antigen is not known. Notes on the study in general: Contracting CD4+ clones sat mainly in CM and EM; CD8+ in EMRA. SARS-CoV-2 specificity of second-wave clones peaking day 37 was unconfirmed.

The CDR3 is 14 amino acids. V shed 4 bases and J shed 3 bases, with 14 bases lying between them. Looked up from germline, CDR1 is SGHDT and CDR2 is YYEEEE. Sample barcodes and UMIs were carried by the TCR alpha and TCR beta cDNA libraries that 5'RACE generated with constant-segment primers. One entry per CDR3 protein results from TCRdb running MiXCR on the 5' RACE reads. The table has around 320,000 distinct CDR3 sequences, approximately 29% seen once; the top ten hold approximately 12%. The sample taken for sequencing was PBMCs or a T cell subset sorted from them (not recorded which). This chain connects TRBV5-6 to TRBJ2-7; D call uncertain. This receptor was obtained from an adult woman who had mild COVID-19 (a few samples of this study predate the infection). Cell type and time point are not known. The CDR3 coding sequence is TGTGCCAGCAGCCCCACAGAGATACTCTACGAGCAGTACTTC. Translating it yields CASSPTEILYEQYF.